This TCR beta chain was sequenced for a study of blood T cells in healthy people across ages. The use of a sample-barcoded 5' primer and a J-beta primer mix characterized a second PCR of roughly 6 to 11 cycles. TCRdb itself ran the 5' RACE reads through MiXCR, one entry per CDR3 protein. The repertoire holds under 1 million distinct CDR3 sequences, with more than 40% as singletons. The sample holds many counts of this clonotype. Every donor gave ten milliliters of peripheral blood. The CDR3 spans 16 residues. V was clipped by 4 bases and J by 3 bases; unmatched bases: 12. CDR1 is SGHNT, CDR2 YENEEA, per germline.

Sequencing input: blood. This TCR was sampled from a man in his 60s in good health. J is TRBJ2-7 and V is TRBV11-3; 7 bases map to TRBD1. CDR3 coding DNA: TGTGCCAGCAGCTCAACATGGGGCAGGGGGTTCTACGAGCAGTACTTC. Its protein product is CASSSTWGRGFYEQYF.